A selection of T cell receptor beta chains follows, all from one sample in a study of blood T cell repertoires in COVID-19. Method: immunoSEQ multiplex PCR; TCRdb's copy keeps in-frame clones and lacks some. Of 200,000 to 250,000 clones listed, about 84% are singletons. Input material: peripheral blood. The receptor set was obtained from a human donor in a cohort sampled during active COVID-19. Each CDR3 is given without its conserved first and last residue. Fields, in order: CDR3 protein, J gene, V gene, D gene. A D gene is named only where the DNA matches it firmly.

CDR3: ASSAGAGTYEQY
J: TRBJ2-7
V: TRBV7-6
D: NA

CDR3: SVPREVL
J: TRBJ2-7
V: TRBV29-1
D: NA

CDR3: ASRSYREGNYGYT
J: TRBJ1-2
V: TRBV27
D: NA

CDR3: ASSLVPGNTGELF
J: TRBJ2-2
V: TRBV5-1
D: NA

CDR3: ASSQYRGRTEAF
J: TRBJ1-1
V: TRBV14
D: TRBD1

CDR3: ASSLAGGQGGEPQH
J: TRBJ1-5
V: TRBV5-1
D: NA

CDR3: ASSSTRGTDTQY
J: TRBJ2-3
V: TRBV5-5
D: TRBD1

CDR3: ASRGTRGRVYYNEQF
J: TRBJ2-1
V: TRBV11-2
D: TRBD2

CDR3: ATSRSPGTGGTYEQY
J: TRBJ2-7
V: TRBV15
D: TRBD1

CDR3: ASSPGTGGRGYGYT
J: TRBJ1-2
V: TRBV5-4
D: TRBD1

CDR3: ASSPTRTGELF
J: TRBJ2-2
V: TRBV7-9
D: NA

CDR3: ASSQELLAGPTGELF
J: TRBJ2-2
V: TRBV3-1/TRBV3-2
D: TRBD2

CDR3: ASSPRGLNTGELF
J: TRBJ2-2
V: TRBV5-4
D: TRBD1

CDR3: AISGGQGYT
J: TRBJ1-2
V: TRBV10-3
D: TRBD1

CDR3: AISVGQAYQPQH
J: TRBJ1-5
V: TRBV10-3
D: TRBD1

CDR3: ASTMEQGSGTQY
J: TRBJ2-5
V: TRBV19
D: NA

CDR3: ASSPYQGALTEAF
J: TRBJ1-1
V: TRBV9
D: TRBD1

CDR3: ASSPAPGQGSIGYT
J: TRBJ1-2
V: TRBV7-2
D: NA

CDR3: ASSPNRDPNTGELF
J: TRBJ2-2
V: TRBV18
D: NA

CDR3: AGRLQPRFRLAGGPETQY
J: TRBJ2-5
V: TRBV3-1/TRBV3-2
D: TRBD2

CDR3: ASRRGGAYNEQF
J: TRBJ2-1
V: TRBV5-6
D: NA

CDR3: ASSDRGVGQPQH
J: TRBJ1-5
V: TRBV2
D: NA

CDR3: ASSLWTAKETQY
J: TRBJ2-5
V: TRBV14
D: NA

CDR3: ASSYILAGRTEAF
J: TRBJ1-1
V: TRBV6-6
D: NA

CDR3: ASSLVGEGGYT
J: TRBJ1-2
V: TRBV7-8
D: NA

CDR3: ASSLDSLYGYT
J: TRBJ1-2
V: TRBV5-8
D: NA

CDR3: ATSRGPSGGNEQF
J: TRBJ2-1
V: TRBV15
D: TRBD2